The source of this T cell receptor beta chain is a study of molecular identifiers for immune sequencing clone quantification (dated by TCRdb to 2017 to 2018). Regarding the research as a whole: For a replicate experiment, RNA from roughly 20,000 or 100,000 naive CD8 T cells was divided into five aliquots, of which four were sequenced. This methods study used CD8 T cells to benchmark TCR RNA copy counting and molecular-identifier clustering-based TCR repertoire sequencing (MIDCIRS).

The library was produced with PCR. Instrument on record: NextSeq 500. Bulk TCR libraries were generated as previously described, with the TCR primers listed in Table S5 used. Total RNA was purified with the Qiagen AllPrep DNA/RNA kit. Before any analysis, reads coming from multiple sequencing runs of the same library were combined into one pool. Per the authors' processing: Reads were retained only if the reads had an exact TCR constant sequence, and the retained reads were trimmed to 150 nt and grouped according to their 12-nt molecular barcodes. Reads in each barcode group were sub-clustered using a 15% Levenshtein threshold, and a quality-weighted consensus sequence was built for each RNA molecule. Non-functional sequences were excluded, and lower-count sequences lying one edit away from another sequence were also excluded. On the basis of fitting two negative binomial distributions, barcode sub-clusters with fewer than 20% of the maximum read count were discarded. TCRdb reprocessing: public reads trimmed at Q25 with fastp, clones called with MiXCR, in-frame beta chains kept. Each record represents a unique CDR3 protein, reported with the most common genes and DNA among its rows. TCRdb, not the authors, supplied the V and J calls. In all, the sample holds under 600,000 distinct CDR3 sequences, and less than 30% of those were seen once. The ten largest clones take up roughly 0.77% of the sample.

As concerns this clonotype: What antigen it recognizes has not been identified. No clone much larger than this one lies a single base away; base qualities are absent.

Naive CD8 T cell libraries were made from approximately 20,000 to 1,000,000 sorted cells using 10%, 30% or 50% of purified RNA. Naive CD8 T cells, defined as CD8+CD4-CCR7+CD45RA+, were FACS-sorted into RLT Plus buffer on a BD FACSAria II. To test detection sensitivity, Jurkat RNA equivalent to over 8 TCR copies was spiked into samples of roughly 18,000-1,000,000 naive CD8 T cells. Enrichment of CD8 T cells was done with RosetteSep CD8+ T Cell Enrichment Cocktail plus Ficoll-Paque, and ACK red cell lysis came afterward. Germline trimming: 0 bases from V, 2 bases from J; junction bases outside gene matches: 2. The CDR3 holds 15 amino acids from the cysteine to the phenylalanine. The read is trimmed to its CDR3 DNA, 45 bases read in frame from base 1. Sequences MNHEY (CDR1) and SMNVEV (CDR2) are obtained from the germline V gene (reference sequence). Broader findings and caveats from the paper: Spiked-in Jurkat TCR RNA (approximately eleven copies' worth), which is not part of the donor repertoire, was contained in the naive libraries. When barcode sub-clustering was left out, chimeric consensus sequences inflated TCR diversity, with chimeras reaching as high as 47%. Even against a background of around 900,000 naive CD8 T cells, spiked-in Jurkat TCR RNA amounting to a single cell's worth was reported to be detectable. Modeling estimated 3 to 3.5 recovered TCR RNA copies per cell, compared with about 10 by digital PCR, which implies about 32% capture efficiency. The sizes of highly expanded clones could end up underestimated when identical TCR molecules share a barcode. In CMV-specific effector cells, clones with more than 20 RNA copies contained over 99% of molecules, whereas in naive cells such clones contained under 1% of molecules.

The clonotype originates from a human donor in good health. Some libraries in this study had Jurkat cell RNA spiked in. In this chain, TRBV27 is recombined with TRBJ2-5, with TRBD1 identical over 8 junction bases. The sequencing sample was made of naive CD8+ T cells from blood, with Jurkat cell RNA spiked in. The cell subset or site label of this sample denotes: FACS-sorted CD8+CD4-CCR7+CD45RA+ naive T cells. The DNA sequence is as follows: TGTGCCAGCAGTTTATCGGGGACAGGACAAGAGACCCAGTACTTC. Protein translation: CASSLSGTGQETQYF.